A selection of T cell receptor beta chains follows, all from one sample in a study of blood T cell repertoires in COVID-19. Assay used: immunoSEQ multiplex PCR; TCRdb lists only in-frame clones, some missing. This table holds 390,000 or so clones, 80% to 85% found once. The sample consisted of PBMCs or T cells enriched from blood (not recorded which). Receptor source: a woman aged 45-65 years who had recovered from COVID-19. The CDR3 runs from the conserved cysteine through the conserved F or W. A D gene is named only where the DNA matches it firmly. Some rows mark clone size as missing; the rest say once, few, many or name a class of expanded clone.

NA | TRBJ1-2 | NA | 16 | TRBV5-1 | TGCGCCAGCAGCTTGGGGGGTGGGGACTCCCTCGATGGCTACACCTTC | CASSLGGGDSLDGYTF
few | TRBJ2-7 | TRBD2 | 14 | TRBV9 | TGTGCCAGCAGCGTAGACGCTAGCGGGAGCGAGCAGTACTTC | CASSVDASGSEQYF
NA | TRBJ2-1 | TRBD1 | 16 | TRBV6-5 | TGTGCCAGCAGTTACTCGACGGGACAGCATAACAATGAGCAGTTCTTC | CASSYSTGQHNNEQFF
NA | TRBJ2-5 | NA | 13 | TRBV5-4 | TGTGCCAGCAACTCCCCCAGGGGAGAGACCCAGTACTTC | CASNSPRGETQYF
once | TRBJ2-1 | TRBD2 | 21 | TRBV7-6 | TGTGCCAGCAGCTTAGGTTTTATGTCGGGGCTAGCGGGGAACTCCTACAATGAGCAGTTCTTC | CASSLGFMSGLAGNSYNEQFF
NA | TRBJ1-1 | NA | 14 | TRBV7-9 | TGTGCCAGCAGCTTAGGAGGAGTTAACACTGAAGCTTTCTTT | CASSLGGVNTEAFF
NA | TRBJ2-2 | NA | 14 | TRBV7-9 | TGTGCCGGTTTGACAGTGTCCAACACCGGGGAGCTGTTTTTT | CAGLTVSNTGELFF
NA | TRBJ2-1 | NA | 16 | TRBV9 | TGTGCCAGCAGCGTATTCAGCCCTAGCTCCTACAATGAGCAGTTCTTC | CASSVFSPSSYNEQFF
once | TRBJ2-2 | NA | 13 | TRBV28 | TGTGCCAGCGTCGCGGGTAGGGTTGGGGAGCTGTTTTTT | CASVAGRVGELFF
NA | TRBJ1-1 | TRBD1 | 14 | TRBV6-5 | TGTGCCAGCAGCCATGGACAGGTGAACACTGAAGCTTTCTTT | CASSHGQVNTEAFF
NA | TRBJ1-6 | NA | 15 | TRBV7-9 | TGTGCCAGCAGCTTAGCAGGGGGGGGAACTTCACCCCTCCACTTT | CASSLAGGGTSPLHF
NA | TRBJ1-2 | NA | 13 | TRBV30 | TGTGCCTGGAGTGTACGGGGTGTAGATGGCTACACCTTC | CAWSVRGVDGYTF
NA | TRBJ2-5 | TRBD2 | 18 | TRBV9 | TGTGCCAGCAGCGCCGGACTAGCGGGCCCACATGGGGGGGAGACCCAGTACTTC | CASSAGLAGPHGGETQYF
NA | TRBJ1-1 | TRBD1 | 15 | TRBV11-3 | TGTGCCAGCAGCACCGGACAGGGCACGAACACTGAAGCTTTCTTT | CASSTGQGTNTEAFF
NA | TRBJ2-1 | TRBD2 | 14 | TRBV2 | TGTGCCAGCAGCGCATCTAGCGGGCAACGAATCGGGTTCTTC | CASSASSGQRIGFF
NA | TRBJ2-7 | NA | 14 | TRBV7-9 | TGTGCCAGCAGCTTAGACGGGAGCTCCTACGAGCAGTACTTC | CASSLDGSSYEQYF
once | TRBJ2-3 | NA | 13 | TRBV19 | TGTGCCTCCCAAGCATATCCCACGGATACGCAGTATTTT | CASQAYPTDTQYF
NA | TRBJ1-3 | NA | 14 | TRBV19 | TGTGCCAGTAGTATCCAGGGTTATGGAAACACCATATATTTT | CASSIQGYGNTIYF
once | TRBJ1-6 | NA | 14 | TRBV6-5 | TGTGCCAGCACCAACCTTGGGGGGAAAACACCCCTCCACTTT | CASTNLGGKTPLHF
NA | TRBJ1-2 | TRBD1 | 15 | TRBV13 | TGTGCCAGCAGCCAAAGGGACAGGGCTAACTATGGCTACACCTTC | CASSQRDRANYGYTF
NA | TRBJ2-1 | TRBD2 | 16 | TRBV7-3 | TGTGCCAGCAGCTCCGTCAGCGGGGGGTCCTACAATGAGCAGTTCTTC | CASSSVSGGSYNEQFF
NA | TRBJ2-6 | NA | 18 | TRBV15 | TGTGCCACCAGCAGACAGCGGCGCGGCGGCTCTGGGGCCAACGTCCTGACTTTC | CATSRQRRGGSGANVLTF
NA | TRBJ2-3 | TRBD1 | 15 | TRBV11-2 | TGTGCCAGCAGCCCCGGGACAGCGTACACAGATACGCAGTATTTT | CASSPGTAYTDTQYF
NA | TRBJ1-1 | TRBD1 | 15 | TRBV11-3 | TGTGCCAGCAGAAGACAGGGGGCTGCGAACACTGAAGCTTTCTTT | CASRRQGAANTEAFF
NA | TRBJ2-5 | TRBD2 | 17 | TRBV5-1 | TGCGCCAGCAGCTCGCTTAGAACTAGCGGGAGCCTGGAGACCCAGTACTTC | CASSSLRTSGSLETQYF
NA | TRBJ2-1 | TRBD2 | 19 | TRBV9 | TGTGCCAGCAGCGTAGTCCCACCCGGGACTAGCGGGGGGCACAATGAGCAGTTCTTC | CASSVVPPGTSGGHNEQFF
NA | TRBJ1-1 | NA | 13 | TRBV12-3/TRBV12-4 | TGTGCCAGCAGTCCTACAGGGAACACTGAAGCTTTCTTT | CASSPTGNTEAFF
many | TRBJ2-4 | TRBD2 | 17 | TRBV6-1 | TGTGCCAGCAGTGAGGTCATGACTAGCGGGTTCAAAAACATTCAGTACTTC | CASSEVMTSGFKNIQYF
few | TRBJ1-5 | TRBD1 | 15 | TRBV19 | TGTGCCAGCCATAGTGACAGGGATTTCAATCAGCCCCAGCATTTT | CASHSDRDFNQPQHF
NA | TRBJ2-1 | TRBD2 | 15 | TRBV7-3 | TGTGCCAGCAGCTTAACTAGCGGGGGGGCGATTGAGCAGTTCTTC | CASSLTSGGAIEQFF
NA | TRBJ2-7 | NA | 13 | TRBV11-2 | TGTGCCAGCAGCCACGACAGTGTGCACGAGCAGTACTTC | CASSHDSVHEQYF
NA | TRBJ2-7 | NA | 12 | TRBV5-4 | TGTGCCAGCAGCTTTGGAGGAGGCGAGCAGTACTTC | CASSFGGGEQYF
few | TRBJ1-1 | TRBD1 | 15 | TRBV28 | TGTGCCAGCAGTACTCGGACAGGGGCGAACACTGAAGCTTTCTTT | CASSTRTGANTEAFF
NA | TRBJ2-3 | NA | 15 | TRBV6-5 | TGTGCCAGCAGTCGCCAAGGGGCCTCAGCAGGTACGCAGTATTTT | CASSRQGASAGTQYF
NA | TRBJ1-5 | NA | 17 | TRBV5-3 | TGTGCCAGAGGTTTTGGGGACATAAAATATAGCAATCAGCCCCAGCATTTT | CARGFGDIKYSNQPQHF
NA | TRBJ2-2 | NA | 16 | TRBV9 | TGTGCCAGCAGCGTAGTAAAGGGGCTGAACACCGGGGAGCTGTTTTTT | CASSVVKGLNTGELFF
NA | TRBJ2-2 | TRBD2 | 17 | TRBV27 | TGTGCCAGCAGTGTAATTCCGGGACTAGCGGGCTCCGGGGAGCTGTTTTTT | CASSVIPGLAGSGELFF
once | TRBJ2-5 | NA | 14 | TRBV7-2 | TGTGCCAGCAGCTTACGCAGGGGACAAGAGACCCAGTACTTC | CASSLRRGQETQYF
NA | TRBJ2-2 | NA | 12 | TRBV12-3/TRBV12-4 | TGTGCCAGCAGCCGGAACACCGGGGAGCTGTTTTTT | CASSRNTGELFF
NA | TRBJ1-2 | NA | 15 | TRBV29-1 | TGCAGCGCCCAACTGGGATGGGGGCTGGGCTATGGCTACACCTTC | CSAQLGWGLGYGYTF
NA | TRBJ1-2 | TRBD1 | 15 | TRBV5-1 | TGCGCCAGCAGCTCAAAACAGGGGACCAACTATGGCTACACCTTC | CASSSKQGTNYGYTF
NA | TRBJ2-2 | NA | 15 | TRBV30 | TGTGCCTGGAGCGTTAACGGGGATTTGGCCGGGGAGCTGTTTTTT | CAWSVNGDLAGELFF
NA | TRBJ2-3 | TRBD2 | 15 | TRBV7-3 | TGTGCCAGCAGATTAGGACTAGCGGGAGAGGATACGCAGTATTTT | CASRLGLAGEDTQYF
NA | TRBJ2-7 | NA | 16 | TRBV9 | TGTGCCAGCAGCGTAGGCTGGGCAGGGGCGATCTACGAGCAGTACTTC | CASSVGWAGAIYEQYF
NA | TRBJ2-3 | NA | 16 | TRBV7-8 | TGTGCCAGCAGCTTAGGGCACAGGGTAGAGGCAGATACGCAGTATTTT | CASSLGHRVEADTQYF